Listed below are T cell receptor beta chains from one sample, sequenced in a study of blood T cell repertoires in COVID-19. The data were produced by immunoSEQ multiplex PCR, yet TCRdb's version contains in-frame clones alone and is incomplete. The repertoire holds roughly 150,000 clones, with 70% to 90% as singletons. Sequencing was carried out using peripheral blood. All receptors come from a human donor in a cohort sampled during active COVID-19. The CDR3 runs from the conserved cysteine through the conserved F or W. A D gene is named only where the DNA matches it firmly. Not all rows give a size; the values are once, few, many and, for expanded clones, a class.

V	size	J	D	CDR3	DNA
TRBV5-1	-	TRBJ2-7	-	CASSLELDGYEQYF	TGCGCCAGCAGCTTGGAGCTAGATGGCTACGAGCAGTACTTC
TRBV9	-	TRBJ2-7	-	CASSPPQGGGEQYF	TGTGCCAGCAGCCCCCCGCAGGGGGGAGGCGAGCAGTACTTC
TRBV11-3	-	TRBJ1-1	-	CASSSVSGTEAFF	TGTGCCAGCAGCTCGGTCAGCGGAACTGAAGCTTTCTTT
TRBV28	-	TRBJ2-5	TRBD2	CASSGGRRVAGGPETQYF	TGTGCCAGCAGTGGGGGACGGCGTGTAGCGGGGGGCCCAGAGACCCAGTACTTC
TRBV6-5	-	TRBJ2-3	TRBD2	CASTWGGSHTDTQYF	TGTGCCAGCACTTGGGGGGGTAGCCACACAGATACGCAGTATTTT
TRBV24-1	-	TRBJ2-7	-	CATSDWAGYEQYF	TGTGCCACCAGTGATTGGGCGGGCTACGAGCAGTACTTC
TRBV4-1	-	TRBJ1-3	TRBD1	CASSQDYQGANSGNTIYF	TGCGCCAGCAGCCAAGATTATCAGGGGGCGAACTCTGGAAACACCATATATTTT
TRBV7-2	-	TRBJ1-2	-	CASSLAGVGNYGYTF	TGTGCCAGCAGCTTAGCAGGGGTAGGGAACTATGGCTACACCTTC
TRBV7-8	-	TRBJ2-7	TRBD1	CASSRPGQGITYEQYF	TGTGCCAGCTCTCGACCGGGACAGGGGATCACCTACGAGCAGTACTTC
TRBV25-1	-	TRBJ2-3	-	CASSDRFGGTDTQYF	TGTGCCAGCAGTGATCGGTTTGGGGGGACAGATACGCAGTATTTT
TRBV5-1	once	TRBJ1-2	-	CASSRDTEYYGYTF	TGCGCCAGCAGCCGGGACACCGAATACTATGGCTACACCTTC
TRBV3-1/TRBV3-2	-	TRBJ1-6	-	CASSQGEAPNSPLHF	TGTGCCAGCAGCCAAGGGGAGGCTCCGAATTCACCCCTCCACTTT
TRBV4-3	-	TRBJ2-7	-	CASSQVGAYEQYF	TGCGCCAGCAGCCAAGTCGGAGCCTACGAGCAGTACTTC